This TCR beta chain was captured in a study of beta chain features in type 1 diabetes. The entirety of the isolated RNA underwent reverse transcription, so expressed TCRB transcripts were sequenced. Some 3.6 million reads per sample were averaged for naive, central memory and regulatory samples. Some clones are missing from TCRdb's copy, which holds only in-frame ones; the method was immunoSEQ multiplex PCR. This sample has about 340,000 clones, with 9.3% found just once. CDR1 and CDR2 from the germline V gene are MNHNY and SVGAGI (reference sequence). V lost 5 bases, J lost 2 bases, and 6 bases stayed unmatched. This CDR3 has 15 residues. As concerns this clone: As yet, its antigen is unknown.

Study-level points and caveats: Whether TCRB rearrangement is influenced by HLA type went unresolved here. Type 1 diabetes patients had TCRB CDR3s that were shorter (moderately but significantly so) in all four CD4+ subsets.

The sequence was collected from a man younger than 40 with type 1 diabetes. Source material: central memory CD4+ T cells from blood. The genes are TRBV6-6 and TRBJ2-7; 10 nucleotides align to TRBD1. The CDR3 is CASSPPGQGTYEQYF. DNA of the CDR3: TGTGCCAGCAGTCCGCCGGGACAGGGGACCTACGAGCAGTACTTC.